A single sample gave rise to the 27 T cell receptor beta chains below, sequenced in a study of CD8+CD57+ T cells in acquired aplastic anemia. Genomic DNA provided the template from which TCR beta VDJ and CDR3 profiles were obtained. Using its own MiXCR run on the reads, TCRdb lists one record per CDR3 protein. Of under 200,000 distinct CDR3 sequences listed, less than 50% are singletons. Previously, flow cytometry had revealed CD8+CD57+ cell expansion in the patients chosen for sequencing. Sample: sorted CD4+, CD8+, or CD8+CD57+ T cells (not recorded which) from PBMCs. The receptors derive from a human donor with aplastic anemia.

This clonotype has at least ten counts. The V call is TRBV2, the J call TRBJ2-2; the match to TRBD2 covers 8 bases. Germline V gene data show CDR1 as SNHLY and CDR2 as FYNNEI. CDR3 size: 13 residues. Losses at the gene ends were 10 bases for V and 6 bases for J; bases not matched to a gene: 7. CDR3 coding DNA: TGTGCCATACGCATAGCGGGACCCGGGGAGCTGTTTTTT. Its translation: CAIRIAGPGELFF.

V usage is TRBV20-1 and J usage is TRBJ2-3; unclear D gene. CDR3 length: 14 amino acids. Germline V CDR1 and CDR2: DFQATT, SNEGSKA (reference sequence). V lost 6 bases and J 1 base, leaving 14 bases between the germline ends. The CDR3 DNA is TGCAGTGCGGACGGGTGGGTTGGCACAGATACGCAGTATTTT. It codes for CSADGWVGTDTQYF.

The rearrangement joins TRBV19 to TRBJ1-1; D remains unclear. CDR3 length equals 15 residues. From germline, CDR1 is LNHDA and CDR2 SQIVND (reference sequence). The V gene lost 5 bases and the J gene lost 1 base, with 14 bases spanning the gap. The CDR3 DNA sequence: TGTGCCAGTAGTCGGCTACATAGGACGAACACTGAAGCTTTCTTT. Translating it yields CASSRLHRTNTEAFF.

This rearrangement joins TRBV5-5 to TRBJ2-7; D perhaps matches TRBD2 (6 bases). Trimming removed 2 bases at V and 4 bases at J, with 16 bases between. Germline CDR1 SGHKS, CDR2 YYEKEE (reference sequence). The CDR3 is 15 residues long. DNA for the CDR3: TGTGCCAGCAGCTTCGCGGGGCGGGATGGGTACGAGCAGTACTTC. This codes for CASSFAGRDGYEQYF.

This clonotype has at least ten counts. CDR3 sequence reads: CASSLGVYGAETQYF. CDR3 coding DNA: TGTGCCAGCAGCCTCGGGGTGTATGGCGCAGAGACCCAGTACTTC. The chain uses TRBV27 and TRBJ2-5, with a possible D match to TRBD2 (5 bases). The CDR3 contains 15 residues. Germline V lookup: CDR1 MNHEY, CDR2 SMNVEV (reference sequence). V dropped 6 bases and J dropped 4 bases, with 18 bases sitting between them.

Remarks on this clonotype: Just one base apart from a much larger clone, this may be a read error. V is TRBV5-1 and J is TRBJ1-4; D unclear. CDR1 SGHRS and CDR2 YFSETQ come from the germline V gene. CDR3 length: 11 residues. The CDR3 DNA is TGCGCCGGCAGCTTCGGTGAAAAACTGTTTTTT. It encodes CAGSFGEKLFF.

This chain joins TRBV12-3 or TRBV12-4 and TRBJ2-3, with 7 bases identical to TRBD1. CDR3 length: 14 residues. V trimming: 5 bases; J trimming: 3 bases; junction bases outside the gene matches: 5. In DNA form, the CDR3 reads TGTGCCAGCAGTGTTGCAGGGGGAACAGATACGCAGTATTTT. Its protein product is CASSVAGGTDTQYF.

The V gene is TRBV2, the J gene TRBJ2-3; D possibly corresponds to TRBD2 (5 bases). This CDR3 is built from 15 residues. The V end lost 6 bases, the J end lost 4 bases, and 17 bases lay between the germline ends. The germline CDR1 and CDR2 sequences are SNHLY and FYNNEI. The CDR3 coding sequence is TGTGCCAGCAGGCGGACTGGGTGGAACGCAGATACGCAGTATTTT. It codes for CASRRTGWNADTQYF.

This clonotype was picked up one time. The V call is TRBV15, the J call TRBJ2-7; weak D call: TRBD1 (6 bases). V lost 4 bases and J lost 3, with 16 bases in between. The CDR3 contains 15 residues. In germline, CDR1 is LNHNV, CDR2 YYDKDF (reference sequence). The CDR3 DNA reads TGTGCCACCAGCAAAACCCCGGGACACTACTACGAGCAGTACTTC. It translates to CATSKTPGHYYEQYF. The variable domain in full, completed from reference TRBV15 and TRBJ2-7, reads DAMVIQNPRYQVTQFGKPVTLSCSQTLNHNVMYWYQQKSSQAPKLLFHYYDKDFNNEADTPDNFQSRRPNTSFCFLDIRSPGLGDTAMYLCATSKTPGHYYEQYFGPGTRLTVT.

This clonotype was counted many times. The CDR3 bases are TGTGCCAGCAGTCACCAGGGCACTGAAGCTTTCTTT. As protein: CASSHQGTEAFF. The chain is built from TRBV6-5 and TRBJ1-1; a possible D gene is TRBD1 (5 bases). V lost 5 bases and J lost 4, with 8 bases in between. This CDR3 has 12 residues. CDR1 is MNHEY and CDR2 is SVGAGI in the germline V gene.

This clonotype was observed many times. The CDR3 loop is CASSPTGLPYEQYF. As DNA, the CDR3 is TGTGCCAGCAGCCCGACAGGGTTACCCTACGAGCAGTACTTC. J is TRBJ2-7 and V is TRBV7-9; 7 bases line up with TRBD1. The CDR3 has 14 residues. Germline loops: CDR1 SEHNR, CDR2 FQNEAQ (reference sequence). Trimming took 5 bases from V and 2 from J; bases not matched to a gene: 6.

This clonotype was seen once. The chain has TRBV11-2 and TRBJ2-7; D is undetermined. The CDR3 totals 15 residues. Germline CDR1 and CDR2: SGHAT and FQNNGV. V gave up 4 bases and J gave up 6 bases, with 19 bases separating them. The CDR3 DNA sequence: TGTGCCAGCAGCTCAAGGCCCGGGTCCTCGGGCGAGCAGTACTTC. It yields the protein CASSSRPGSSGEQYF.

The V call is TRBV24-1, the J call TRBJ2-3; D is possibly TRBD1 or TRBD2 (5 bases each). The V gene lost 2 bases and the J gene lost 4 bases, with 9 bases spanning the gap. This CDR3 has 14 amino acids. In germline, CDR1 is KGHDR, CDR2 SFDVKD. CDR3 sequence (DNA): TGTGCCACCAGTGATTCTCGGGGCGCAGATACGCAGTATTTT. Residues: CATSDSRGADTQYF.

This clonotype has ten or more counts. J is TRBJ1-2 and V is TRBV3-1; no clear D. The CDR3 has 12 amino acids. The V gene lost 1 base and the J gene lost 0 bases, with 0 bases spanning the gap. Germline CDR1 and CDR2: LGHDT and YNNKEL (reference sequence). The chain's CDR3 is CASSQANYGYTF. The CDR3 nucleotides are TGTGCCAGCAGCCAAGCTAACTATGGCTACACCTTC.

The gene calls are TRBV12-3 or TRBV12-4 and TRBJ1-1; D unresolved. The CDR3 spans 13 residues. V gave up 3 bases and J gave up 6 bases, with 11 bases separating them. The CDR3 loop is CASSLGLVPEAFF. The CDR3 bases are TGTGCCAGCAGTTTGGGGTTGGTGCCTGAAGCTTTCTTT.

The gene calls are TRBV20-1 and TRBJ2-1; possible D gene TRBD2, 5 bases. Per the germline V gene, CDR1 is DFQATT and CDR2 is SNEGSKA (reference sequence). The CDR3 is 16 amino acids. Trimming removed 3 bases from V and 7 bases from J, with 22 bases in between. CDR3 sequence reads: CSASPLHRELMNEQFF. CDR3 DNA: TGCAGTGCTAGTCCCCTACACCGGGAATTAATGAATGAGCAGTTCTTC.

This clonotype has just a few counts. The V and J genes are TRBV6-5 and TRBJ2-2; 7 nucleotides match TRBD1. Germline V gene data show CDR1 as MNHEY and CDR2 as SVGAGI. The CDR3 is 18 amino acids. Losses at the gene ends were 0 bases for V and 5 bases for J; bases not matched to a gene: 12. For the CDR3, the DNA is TGTGCCAGCAGTTACTCGGAGTCCGGGACAGTGGGAACCGGGGAGCTGTTTTTT. It translates to CASSYSESGTVGTGELFF.

The chain joins TRBV7-8 to TRBJ2-5, with TRBD1 matching over 12 bases. CDR1 and CDR2 (germline): SGHVS, FQNEAQ. Losses at the gene ends were 9 bases for V and 7 bases for J; bases not matched to a gene: 3. CDR3 length: 12 amino acids. Here the CDR3 DNA reads TGTGCCAGTAGGGGACAGGGGGCGACCCAGTACTTC. As protein: CASRGQGATQYF.

This clonotype was detected ten times or more. The gene calls are TRBV19 and TRBJ2-2; tentative D call: TRBD1 (6 bases). Germline CDR1 is LNHDA and CDR2 is SQIVND (reference sequence). The CDR3 runs to 15 residues. Trimming left V 1 base short and J 1 base short, with 7 bases between. The CDR3 region is CASSIAGVNTGELFF. The CDR3 DNA sequence: TGTGCCAGTAGTATAGCAGGGGTGAACACCGGGGAGCTGTTTTTT.

This clonotype was detected ten times or more. This chain links TRBV9 with TRBJ1-1; no definite D call. The CDR3 runs 13 residues. Trimming cost V 3 bases and J 4 bases, with 10 bases left between them. Germline CDR1 SGDLS, CDR2 YYNGEE. The CDR3 spells CASSAGGPTEAFF. The CDR3 region has the DNA TGTGCCAGCAGCGCCGGTGGTCCCACTGAAGCTTTCTTT.

This clonotype was detected many times. This chain connects TRBV6-1 to TRBJ1-2, with a possible D match to TRBD1 (5 bases). CDR3 length equals 14 residues. The V gene's germline CDR1 is MNHNS and CDR2 SASEGT. Trimming took 3 bases from V and 4 from J, leaving 12 bases between them. The CDR3, as DNA: TGTGCCAGCAGTGAGGCGCAGGGAGCCTATGGCTACACCTTC. Translating it yields CASSEAQGAYGYTF.

This clonotype appeared a few times. This chain uses TRBV6-1 with TRBJ2-1; 12 positions agree with TRBD2. Germline CDR1 reads MNHNS; CDR2 reads SASEGT. V lost 6 bases, J lost 12 bases, and 6 bases stayed unmatched. The CDR3 consists of 13 residues. CDR3 bases: TGTGCCAGCAGCATCGGACTAGCGGGAATGCAGTTCTTC. Translated, it gives CASSIGLAGMQFF.

Concerning this clonotype itself: A read error may explain this, as a much larger clone is one base away. The V gene is TRBV10-2, the J gene TRBJ1-5; D is possibly TRBD1 (5 bases). The CDR3 is 12 residues long. Germline CDR1 WSHSY, CDR2 SAAADI. CDR3 sequence (DNA): TGTACCAGCAGGGTGGGTGGATGGCCCCAGCATTTT. Translation gives CTSRVGGWPQHF.

This clonotype was counted many times. The V call is TRBV6-2 or TRBV6-3, the J call TRBJ2-7; no clear D gene. From germline, CDR1 is MNHEY and CDR2 SVGEGT. Trimming removed 0 bases at V and 6 bases at J, with 6 bases between. This CDR3 is 12 amino acids long. CDR3 DNA: TGTGCCAGCAGTTACTCGGGTCTCGAGCAGTACTTC. Its translation is CASSYSGLEQYF.

This clonotype was seen a single time. This chain connects TRBV5-1 to TRBJ2-1; TRBD2 matches at 8 bases. V dropped 5 bases and J dropped 7; count of bases not matched to a gene: 11. The germline gives CDR1 SGHRS, CDR2 YFSETQ. CDR3 length: 15 amino acids. The CDR3 bases are TGCGCCAGCAGTACGGGAAGCGGGAGCTGGAATGAGCAGTTCTTC. Residues: CASSTGSGSWNEQFF.

This clonotype has a count of ten or more. The genes are TRBV12-3 or TRBV12-4 and TRBJ2-5; tentatively, D is TRBD1 or TRBD2 (5 bases each). This CDR3 contains 13 residues. The V end lost 6 bases, the J end lost 5 bases, and 13 bases lay between the germline ends. The CDR3 protein is CASSTPEGETQYF. CDR3 DNA: TGTGCCAGCAGCACTCCTGAGGGGGAGACCCAGTACTTC.

The chain links TRBV11-1 to TRBJ2-1; possible D gene TRBD2, 5 bases. The CDR3 length is 14 residues. CDR1 SGHAT and CDR2 FQDESV come from the germline V gene (reference sequence). Trimming pared 8 bases from V and 1 base from J, leaving 12 bases between. The CDR3 is CASPGDRSYNEQFF. The CDR3 nucleotides read TGTGCCAGCCCCGGGGATCGTTCCTACAATGAGCAGTTCTTC.